This TCR beta chain derives from a study of blood T cell repertoires in COVID-19. At the level of the study: Sources were T cells, B-cell-depleted T cells, or PBMCs; the material itself was cDNA or gDNA.

This clone was counted a single time. The CDR3 contains 16 residues. With 4 bases clipped from V and 0 bases from J, the junction kept 2 bases outside the gene matches. Germline V lookup: CDR1 LNHDA, CDR2 SQIVND (reference sequence). The data were produced by immunoSEQ multiplex PCR, yet TCRdb's version contains in-frame clones alone and is incomplete. The repertoire includes 80,000 to 100,000 clones, roughly 88% of them detected once, and around 2% sits in the top ten. This sequence was found in a man aged 50 to 59 with COVID-19, enrolled during active disease. The rearrangement joins TRBV19 to TRBJ1-6; 8 bases agree with TRBD1. Sequenced: peripheral blood. CDR3 protein: CASSTTGGSYNSPLHF. The CDR3 DNA reads as TGTGCCAGTAGTACAACAGGGGGCTCCTATAATTCACCCCTCCACTTT. The full variable domain, with the rest looked up from reference TRBV19 and TRBJ1-6, is DGGITQSPKYLFRKEGQNVTLSCEQNLNHDAMYWYRQDPGQGLRLIYYSQIVNDFQKGDIAEGYSVSREKKESFPLTVTSAQKNPTAFYLCASSTTGGSYNSPLHFGNGTRLTVT.